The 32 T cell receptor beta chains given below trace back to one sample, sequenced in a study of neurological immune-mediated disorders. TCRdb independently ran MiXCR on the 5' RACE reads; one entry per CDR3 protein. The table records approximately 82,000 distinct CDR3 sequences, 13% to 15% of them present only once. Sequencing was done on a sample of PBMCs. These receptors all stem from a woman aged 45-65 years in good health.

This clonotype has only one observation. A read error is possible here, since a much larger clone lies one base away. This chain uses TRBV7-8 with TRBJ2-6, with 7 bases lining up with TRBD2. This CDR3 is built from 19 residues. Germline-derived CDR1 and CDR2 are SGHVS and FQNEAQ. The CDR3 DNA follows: TGTGCCAGCAGCTTAAGCTTTCGGCTAGCGGACTCTTGGGCCAACGTCCTGACTTTC. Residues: CASSLSFRLADSWANVLTF. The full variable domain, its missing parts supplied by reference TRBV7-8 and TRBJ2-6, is GAGVSQSPRYKVAKRGQDVALRCDPISGHVSLFWYQQALGQGPEFLTYFQNEAQLDKSGLPSDRFFAERPEGSVSTLKIQRTQQEDSAVYLCASSLSFRLADSWANVLTFGAGSRLTVL.

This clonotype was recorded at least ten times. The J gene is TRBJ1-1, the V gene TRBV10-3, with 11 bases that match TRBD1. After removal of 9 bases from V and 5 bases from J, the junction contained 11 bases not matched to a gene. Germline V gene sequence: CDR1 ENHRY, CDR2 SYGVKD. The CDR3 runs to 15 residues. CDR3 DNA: TGTGCCATTGGGACAGGGGGAGAGTTTGGGACTGAAGCTTTCTTT. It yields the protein CAIGTGGEFGTEAFF.

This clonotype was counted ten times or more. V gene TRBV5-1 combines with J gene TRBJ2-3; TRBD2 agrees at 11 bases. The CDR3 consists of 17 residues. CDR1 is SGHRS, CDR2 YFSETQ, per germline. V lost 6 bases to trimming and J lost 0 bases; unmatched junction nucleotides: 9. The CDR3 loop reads CASNPRTSGGSTDTQYF. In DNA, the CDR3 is TGCGCCAGCAACCCGCGAACTAGCGGGGGAAGCACAGATACGCAGTATTTT. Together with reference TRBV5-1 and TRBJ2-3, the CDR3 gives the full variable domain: KAGVTQTPRYLIKTRGQQVTLSCSPISGHRSVSWYQQTPGQGLQFLFEYFSETQRNKGNFPGRFSGRQFSNSRSEMNVSTLELGDSALYLCASNPRTSGGSTDTQYFGPGTRLTVL.

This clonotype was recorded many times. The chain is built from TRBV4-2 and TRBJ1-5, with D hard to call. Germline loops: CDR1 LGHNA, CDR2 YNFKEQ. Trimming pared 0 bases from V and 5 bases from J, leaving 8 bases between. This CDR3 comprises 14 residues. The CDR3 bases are TGTGCCAGCAGCCAAGATCGGGGATATCAGCCCCAGCATTTT. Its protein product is CASSQDRGYQPQHF.

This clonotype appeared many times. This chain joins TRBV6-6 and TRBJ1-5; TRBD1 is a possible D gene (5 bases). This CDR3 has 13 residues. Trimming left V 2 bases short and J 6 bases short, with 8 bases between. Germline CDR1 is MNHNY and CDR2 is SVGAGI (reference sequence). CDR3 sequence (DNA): TGTGCCAGCAGTTACGCGGGGCGTCAGCCCCAGCATTTT. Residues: CASSYAGRQPQHF.

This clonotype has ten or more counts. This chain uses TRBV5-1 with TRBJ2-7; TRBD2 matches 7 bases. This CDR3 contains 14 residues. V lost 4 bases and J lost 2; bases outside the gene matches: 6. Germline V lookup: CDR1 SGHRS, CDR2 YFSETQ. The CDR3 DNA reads TGCGCCAGCAGCGTGGCTAGCGGACCCTACGAGCAGTACTTC. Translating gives CASSVASGPYEQYF. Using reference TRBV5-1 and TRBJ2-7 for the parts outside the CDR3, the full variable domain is KAGVTQTPRYLIKTRGQQVTLSCSPISGHRSVSWYQQTPGQGLQFLFEYFSETQRNKGNFPGRFSGRQFSNSRSEMNVSTLELGDSALYLCASSVASGPYEQYFGPGTRLTVT.

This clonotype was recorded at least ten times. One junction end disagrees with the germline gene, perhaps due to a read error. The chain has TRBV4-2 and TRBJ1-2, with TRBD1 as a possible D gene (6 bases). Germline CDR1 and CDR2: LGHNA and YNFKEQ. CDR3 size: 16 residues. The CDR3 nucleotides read TGTGCCAGCAGCCAGCTACTTTCGATGGGAGGGGGACACTATCTCTTC. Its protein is CASSQLLSMGGGHYLF.

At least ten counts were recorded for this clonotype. This CDR3 reads CASSLDEGAEQYF. DNA for the CDR3: TGCGCCAGCAGCTTGGATGAGGGTGCCGAGCAGTACTTC. The rearrangement joins TRBV5-1 to TRBJ2-7, with a possible D match to TRBD2 (5 bases). Germline V gives CDR1 SGHRS, CDR2 YFSETQ. CDR3 length: 13 amino acids. V lost 0 bases, J lost 6 bases, and 10 bases lay in between.

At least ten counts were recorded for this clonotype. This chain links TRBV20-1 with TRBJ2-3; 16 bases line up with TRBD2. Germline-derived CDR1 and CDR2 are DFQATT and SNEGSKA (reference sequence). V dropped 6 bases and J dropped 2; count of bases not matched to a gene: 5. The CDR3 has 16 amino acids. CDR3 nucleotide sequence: TGCAGTGCCACCGGGACTAGCGGGGGGGCCACAGATACGCAGTATTTT. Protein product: CSATGTSGGATDTQYF.

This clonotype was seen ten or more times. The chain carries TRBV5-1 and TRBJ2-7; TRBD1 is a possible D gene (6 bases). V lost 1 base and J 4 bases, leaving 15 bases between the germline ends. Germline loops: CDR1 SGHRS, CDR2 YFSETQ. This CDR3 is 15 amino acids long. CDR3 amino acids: CASSLKEQGSYEQYF. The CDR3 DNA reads TGCGCCAGCAGCTTGAAAGAACAGGGCTCGTACGAGCAGTACTTC.

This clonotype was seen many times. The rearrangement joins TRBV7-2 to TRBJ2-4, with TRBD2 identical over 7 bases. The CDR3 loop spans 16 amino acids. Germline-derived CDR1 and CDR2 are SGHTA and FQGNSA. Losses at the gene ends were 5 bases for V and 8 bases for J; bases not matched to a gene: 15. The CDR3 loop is CASSPQATGGGDIQYF. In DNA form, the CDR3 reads TGTGCCAGCAGCCCCCAAGCAACGGGGGGTGGGGACATTCAGTACTTC.

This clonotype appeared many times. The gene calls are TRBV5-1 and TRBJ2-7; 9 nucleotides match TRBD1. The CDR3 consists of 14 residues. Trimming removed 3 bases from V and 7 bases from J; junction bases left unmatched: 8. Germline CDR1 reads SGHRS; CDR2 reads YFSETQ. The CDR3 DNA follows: TGCGCCAGCAGCTCGGACACGACAGGGGGTGAGCAGTACTTC. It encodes CASSSDTTGGEQYF.

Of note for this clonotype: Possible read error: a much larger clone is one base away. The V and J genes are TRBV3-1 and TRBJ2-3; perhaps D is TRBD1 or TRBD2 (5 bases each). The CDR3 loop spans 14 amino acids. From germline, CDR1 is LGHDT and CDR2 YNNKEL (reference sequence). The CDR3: CANSQWDDTDTQYF. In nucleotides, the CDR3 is TGTGCCAACAGCCAGTGGGACGACACAGATACGCAGTATTTT.

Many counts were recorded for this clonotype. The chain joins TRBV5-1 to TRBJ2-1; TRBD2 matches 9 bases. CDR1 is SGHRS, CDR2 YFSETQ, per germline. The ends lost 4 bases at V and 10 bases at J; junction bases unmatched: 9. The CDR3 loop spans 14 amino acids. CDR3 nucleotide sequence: TGCGCCAGCAGCATGCCTCAGACTAGCGGAGAGCAGTTCTTC. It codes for CASSMPQTSGEQFF. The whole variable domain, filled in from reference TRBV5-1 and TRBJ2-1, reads KAGVTQTPRYLIKTRGQQVTLSCSPISGHRSVSWYQQTPGQGLQFLFEYFSETQRNKGNFPGRFSGRQFSNSRSEMNVSTLELGDSALYLCASSMPQTSGEQFFGPGTRLTVL.

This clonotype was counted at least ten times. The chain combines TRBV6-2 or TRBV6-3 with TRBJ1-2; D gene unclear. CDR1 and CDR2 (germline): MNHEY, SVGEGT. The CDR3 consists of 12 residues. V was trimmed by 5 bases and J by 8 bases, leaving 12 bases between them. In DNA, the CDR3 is TGTGCCAGCAGTACCGGATCGAGGGGCTACACCTTC. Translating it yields CASSTGSRGYTF.

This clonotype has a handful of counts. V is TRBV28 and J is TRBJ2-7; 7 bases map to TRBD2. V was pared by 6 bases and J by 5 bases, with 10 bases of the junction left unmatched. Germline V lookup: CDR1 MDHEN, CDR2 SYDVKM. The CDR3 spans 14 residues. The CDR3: CASSSSRELDEQYF. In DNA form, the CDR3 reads TGTGCCAGCAGCTCTTCGCGGGAGTTGGACGAGCAGTACTTC. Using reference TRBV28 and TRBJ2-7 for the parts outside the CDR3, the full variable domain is DVKVTQSSRYLVKRTGEKVFLECVQDMDHENMFWYRQDPGLGLRLIYFSYDVKMKEKGDIPEGYSVSREKKERFSLILESASTNQTSMYLCASSSSRELDEQYFGPGTRLTVT.

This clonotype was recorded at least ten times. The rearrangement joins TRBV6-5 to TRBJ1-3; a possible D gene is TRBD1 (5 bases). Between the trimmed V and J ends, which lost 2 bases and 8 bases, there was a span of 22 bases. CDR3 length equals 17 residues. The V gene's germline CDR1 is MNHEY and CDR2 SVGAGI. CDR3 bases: TGTGCCAGCAGTTACCAGTTACCTCGGGAACTGGGGGACACCATATATTTT. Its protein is CASSYQLPRELGDTIYF.

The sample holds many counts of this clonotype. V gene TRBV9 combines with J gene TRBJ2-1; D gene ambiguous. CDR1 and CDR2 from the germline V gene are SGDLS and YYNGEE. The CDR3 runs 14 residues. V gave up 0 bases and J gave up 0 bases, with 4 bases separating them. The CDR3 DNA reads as TGTGCCAGCAGCGTAGGAAGCTCCTACAATGAGCAGTTCTTC. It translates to CASSVGSSYNEQFF. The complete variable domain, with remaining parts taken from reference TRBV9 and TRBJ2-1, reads DSGVTQTPKHLITATGQRVTLRCSPRSGDLSVYWYQQSLDQGLQFLIQYYNGEERAKGNILERFSAQQFPDLHSELNLSSLELGDSALYFCASSVGSSYNEQFFGPGTRLTVL.

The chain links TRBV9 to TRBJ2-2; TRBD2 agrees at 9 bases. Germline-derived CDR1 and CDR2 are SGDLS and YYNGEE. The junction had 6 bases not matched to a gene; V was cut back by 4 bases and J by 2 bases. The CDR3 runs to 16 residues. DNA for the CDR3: TGTGCCAGCAGCCCCCTAGCGGGGACTAACACCGGGGAGCTGTTTTTT. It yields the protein CASSPLAGTNTGELFF.

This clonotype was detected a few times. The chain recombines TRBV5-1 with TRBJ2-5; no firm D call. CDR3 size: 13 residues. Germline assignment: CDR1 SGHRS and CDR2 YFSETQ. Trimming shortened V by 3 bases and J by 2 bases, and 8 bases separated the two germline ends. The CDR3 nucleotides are TGCGCCAGCAGCTACCAGATACAAGAGACCCAGTACTTC. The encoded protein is CASSYQIQETQYF.

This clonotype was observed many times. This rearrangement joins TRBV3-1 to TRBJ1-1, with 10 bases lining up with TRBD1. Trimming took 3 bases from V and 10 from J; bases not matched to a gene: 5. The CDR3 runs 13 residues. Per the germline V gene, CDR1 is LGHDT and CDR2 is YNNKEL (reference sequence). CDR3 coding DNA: TGTGCCAGCAGCCACGGACAGGGGGAGAGAGCTTTCTTT. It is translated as CASSHGQGERAFF.

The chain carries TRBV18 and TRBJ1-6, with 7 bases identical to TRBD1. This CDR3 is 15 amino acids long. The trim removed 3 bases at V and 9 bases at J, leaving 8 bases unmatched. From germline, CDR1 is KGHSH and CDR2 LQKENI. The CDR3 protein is CASSPEQGNSSPLHF. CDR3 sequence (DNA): TGTGCCAGCTCACCGGAACAGGGGAATAGTTCACCCCTCCACTTT.

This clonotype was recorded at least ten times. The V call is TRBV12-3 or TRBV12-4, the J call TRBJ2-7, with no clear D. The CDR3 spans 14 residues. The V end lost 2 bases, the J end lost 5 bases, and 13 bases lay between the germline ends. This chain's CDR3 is CASSLFNKGDEQYF. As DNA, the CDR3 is TGTGCCAGCAGTTTATTTAATAAGGGTGACGAGCAGTACTTC.

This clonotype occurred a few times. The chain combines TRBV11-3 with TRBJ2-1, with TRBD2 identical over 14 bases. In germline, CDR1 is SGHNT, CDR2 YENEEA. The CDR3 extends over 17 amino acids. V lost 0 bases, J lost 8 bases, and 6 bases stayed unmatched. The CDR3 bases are TGTGCCAGCAGCTTAGAAGGGACTAGCGGGGGTAGGGATGAGCAGTTCTTC. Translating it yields CASSLEGTSGGRDEQFF.

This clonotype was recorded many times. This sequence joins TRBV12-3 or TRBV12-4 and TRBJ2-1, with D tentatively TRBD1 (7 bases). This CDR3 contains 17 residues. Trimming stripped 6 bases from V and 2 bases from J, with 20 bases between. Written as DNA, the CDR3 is TGTGCCAGCAGCCTCTCCCGGGGGACAGAGGCCTACAATGAGCAGTTCTTC. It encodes CASSLSRGTEAYNEQFF.

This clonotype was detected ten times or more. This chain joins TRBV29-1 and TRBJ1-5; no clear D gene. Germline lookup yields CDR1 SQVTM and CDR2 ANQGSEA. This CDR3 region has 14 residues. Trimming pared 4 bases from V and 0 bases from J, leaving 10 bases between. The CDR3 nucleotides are TGCAGCGTTGCGTCAGCGAATAGCAATCAGCCCCAGCATTTT. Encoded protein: CSVASANSNQPQHF.

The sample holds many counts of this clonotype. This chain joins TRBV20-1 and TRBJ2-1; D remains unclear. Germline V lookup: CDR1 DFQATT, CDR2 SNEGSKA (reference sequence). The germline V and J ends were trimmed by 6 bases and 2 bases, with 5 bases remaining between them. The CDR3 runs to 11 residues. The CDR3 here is CSATAYNEQFF. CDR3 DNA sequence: TGCAGTGCAACAGCCTACAATGAGCAGTTCTTC.

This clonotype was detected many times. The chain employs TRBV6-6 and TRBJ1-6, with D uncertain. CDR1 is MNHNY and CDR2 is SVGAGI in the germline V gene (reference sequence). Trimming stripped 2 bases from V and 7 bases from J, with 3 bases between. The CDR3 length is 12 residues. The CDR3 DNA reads TGTGCCAGCAGTTACGGGAATTCACCCCTCCACTTT. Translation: CASSYGNSPLHF.

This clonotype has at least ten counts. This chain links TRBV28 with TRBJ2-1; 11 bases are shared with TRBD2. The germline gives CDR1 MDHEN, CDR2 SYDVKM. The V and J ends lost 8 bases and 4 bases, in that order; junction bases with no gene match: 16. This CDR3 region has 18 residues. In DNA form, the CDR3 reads TGTGCCAGCGGATTGGGGCTAGCGGGAGGTCGGGGGTACAATGAGCAGTTCTTC. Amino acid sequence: CASGLGLAGGRGYNEQFF.

The CDR3 protein is CASSIGDRGIYEQYF. CDR3 nucleotides: TGTGCCAGTAGTATAGGGGACAGGGGAATTTACGAGCAGTACTTC. The chain couples TRBV19 to TRBJ2-7; TRBD1 agrees at 10 bases. Germline CDR1 and CDR2: LNHDA and SQIVND (reference sequence). This CDR3 region has 15 residues. Trimming removed 1 base from V and 4 bases from J; junction bases left unmatched: 4. The full variable domain, rest sourced from reference TRBV19 and TRBJ2-7, is DGGITQSPKYLFRKEGQNVTLSCEQNLNHDAMYWYRQDPGQGLRLIYYSQIVNDFQKGDIAEGYSVSREKKESFPLTVTSAQKNPTAFYLCASSIGDRGIYEQYFGPGTRLTVT.

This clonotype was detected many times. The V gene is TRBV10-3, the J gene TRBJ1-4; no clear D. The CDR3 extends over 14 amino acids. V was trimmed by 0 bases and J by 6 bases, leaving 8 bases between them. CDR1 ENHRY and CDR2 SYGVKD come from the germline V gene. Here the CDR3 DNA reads TGTGCCATCAGTGAGTCGACCGGGTATGAAAAACTGTTTTTT. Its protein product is CAISESTGYEKLFF.

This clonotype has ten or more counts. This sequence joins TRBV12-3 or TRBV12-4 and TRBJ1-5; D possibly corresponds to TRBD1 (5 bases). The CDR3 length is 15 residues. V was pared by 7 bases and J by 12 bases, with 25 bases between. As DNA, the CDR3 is TGTGCCAGCACCAGCCAAAAGGGGCGTACATCGCTCCAGCATTTT. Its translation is CASTSQKGRTSLQHF.